This T cell receptor (beta chain) was documented in a study of T cell repertoires in cytomegalovirus infection. The overall study: Public TCR beta signatures were indicative of both CMV infection and a matching HLA type.

This clonotype appeared many times. Its target is not known. Study observations and caveats: Identification of carriers of CMV plus the relevant HLA was performed using cumulative public TCR beta family frequency. The ex vivo response showed dominance by HLA-C-restricted CMV-specific TCR beta clonotypes.

In germline, CDR1 is SGHTA, CDR2 FQGNSA. V shed 0 bases, J shed 7 bases, and the junction held 2 bases outside the gene matches. This CDR3 has 14 residues. MiXCR, applied by TCRdb to the reads, yields one record per CDR3 protein. The sample yields approximately 110,000 distinct CDR3 sequences, roughly a tenth seen once. The rearrangement links TRBV7-2 to TRBJ2-2; 7 nucleotides align to TRBD2. The specimen was PBMCs, sequenced either directly or after in vitro stimulation (not recorded which). This TCR was recovered from a human donor in good health (CMV status not recorded). Some clones in this sample may be carry-over from other donors' samples. The CDR3 bases are TGTGCCAGCAGCTTAGCGGGCGGGAGCGGGGAGCTGTTTTTT. This translates into CASSLAGGSGELFF.